This TCR beta chain was observed in a study of shared clonotypes between healthy human individuals. Study context: Samples came from a couple of female and three male donors aged 18 to 49.

To note about this clone: Antigen specificity is unknown.

Regarding the study as a whole: Sequencing depth was predicted to influence how clonotypes are shared among donors.

CDR1 is MGHRA and CDR2 is YSYEKL in the germline V gene. The trim removed 2 bases at V and 6 bases at J, leaving 8 bases unmatched. The CDR3 spans 16 residues. Splitting the CD4+ cells yielded a CD45RA+ naive subset and a CD45RA-negative memory subset. Template for every sorted-subset replicate PCR totaled 150 to 250 ng DNA, tens of thousands of T cell genomes. Sequencing used immunoSEQ multiplex PCR; TCRdb keeps in-frame clones, though not all of them. The profile shows a few million clones, approximately 96% of them singletons. The chain uses TRBV4-1 and TRBJ2-1, with 9 positions matching TRBD2. Sequenced sample: naive CD4+ T cells sorted from blood. As for subset: CD45RA+ positively selected. The clonotype was recovered from a man aged 18-30 years in good health. This chain's CDR3 is CASSQYSGLALNEQFF. CDR3 sequence (DNA): TGCGCCAGCAGCCAATACTCGGGACTAGCCCTCAATGAGCAGTTCTTC.